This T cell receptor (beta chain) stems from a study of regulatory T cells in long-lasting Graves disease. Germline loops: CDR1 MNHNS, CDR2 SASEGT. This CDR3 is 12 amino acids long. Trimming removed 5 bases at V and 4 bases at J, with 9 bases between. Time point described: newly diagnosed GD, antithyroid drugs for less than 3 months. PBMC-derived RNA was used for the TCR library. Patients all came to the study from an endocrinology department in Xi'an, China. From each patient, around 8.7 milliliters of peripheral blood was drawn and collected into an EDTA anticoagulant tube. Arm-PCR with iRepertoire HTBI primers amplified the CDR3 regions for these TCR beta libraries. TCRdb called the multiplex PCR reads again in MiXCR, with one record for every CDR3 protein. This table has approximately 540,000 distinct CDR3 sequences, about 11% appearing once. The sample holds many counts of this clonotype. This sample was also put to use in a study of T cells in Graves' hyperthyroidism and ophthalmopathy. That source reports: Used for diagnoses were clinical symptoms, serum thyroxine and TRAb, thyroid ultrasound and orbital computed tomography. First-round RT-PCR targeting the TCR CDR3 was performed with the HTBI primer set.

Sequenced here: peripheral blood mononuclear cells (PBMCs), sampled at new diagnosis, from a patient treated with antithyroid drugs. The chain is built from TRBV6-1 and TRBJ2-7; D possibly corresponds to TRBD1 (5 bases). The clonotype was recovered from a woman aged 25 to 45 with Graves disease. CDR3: CASSTDTYEQYF. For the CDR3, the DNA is TGTGCCAGCAGTACGGACACGTACGAGCAGTACTTC.